The clone carrying this T cell receptor beta chain showed up just a few times. Its specificity is unknown. Trimming stripped 1 base from V and 0 bases from J, with 9 bases between. The CDR3 spans 15 residues. The germline CDR1 and CDR2 sequences are LNHNV and YYDKDF (reference sequence). Template switching with 5'RACE generated the TCR cDNA and added a universal primer site and UMIs. TCRdb passed the 5' RACE reads through MiXCR, listing each CDR3 protein once. Seen here are 610,000 or so distinct CDR3 sequences, around 12% observed once, and the top ten hold about 15%. This entry comes from a study of T cells after yellow fever vaccination. General study points: Some clonotypes were seen in both the CD4 and the CD8 compartments. These made up a small share and likely arose from convergent recombination. Bulk-population clonotypes that are abundant could appear as contaminants in FACS-sorted repertoires. Reappearance after the booster was observed for most primary-vaccination clones (more than 95% CD4, over 70% CD8).

The receptor was derived from a man under 40 who received the YFV17D yellow fever vaccine. Sample: PBMCs, taken on the day of the yellow fever booster vaccination. The chain is built from TRBV15 and TRBJ2-5; D gene uncertain. CDR3: CATSRGPADQETQYF. CDR3 nucleotides: TGTGCCACCAGCAGAGGGCCTGCGGACCAAGAGACCCAGTACTTC.